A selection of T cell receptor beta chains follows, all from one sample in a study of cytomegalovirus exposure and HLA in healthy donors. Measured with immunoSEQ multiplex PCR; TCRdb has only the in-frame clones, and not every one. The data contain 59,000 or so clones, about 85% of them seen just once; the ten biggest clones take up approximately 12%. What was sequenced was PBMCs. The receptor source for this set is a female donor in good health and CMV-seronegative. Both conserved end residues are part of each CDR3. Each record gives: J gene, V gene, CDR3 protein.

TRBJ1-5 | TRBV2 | CASRERQGVDQPQHF
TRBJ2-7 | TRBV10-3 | CAISERAGVVSPYEQYF
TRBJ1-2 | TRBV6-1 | CASSDGTGRLSGGYTF
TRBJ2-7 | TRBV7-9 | CASSTRPGQVRNEQYF
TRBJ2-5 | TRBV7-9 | CASSLIGLAGDGETQYF
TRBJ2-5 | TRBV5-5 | CAGSPLAGGSETQYF
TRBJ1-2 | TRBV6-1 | CASSEQGASGYTF
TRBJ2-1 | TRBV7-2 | CASSLAVIAGANNEQFF
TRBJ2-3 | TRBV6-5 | CASSYKRGATDTQYF
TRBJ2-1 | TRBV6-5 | CASSSREGAPFNEQFF
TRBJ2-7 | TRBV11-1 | CASSFGGARYEQYF
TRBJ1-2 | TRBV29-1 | CSVEPEDRGYGYTF
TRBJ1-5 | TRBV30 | CAWNTGQSREPQHF
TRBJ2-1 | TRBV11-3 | CASSYGEYSEQFF
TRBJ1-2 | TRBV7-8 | CASSLGGGGDGYTF
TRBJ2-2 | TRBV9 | CASSVSRGGTGELFF
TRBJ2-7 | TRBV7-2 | CASSLTALAGGSYEQYF
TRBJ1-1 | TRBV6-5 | CASGHTGGATEAFF
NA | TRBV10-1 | CASRKVGGHIFCSYEQYF
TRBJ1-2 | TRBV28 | CASSLSYGYTF
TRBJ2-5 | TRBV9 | CASSGGTSGQETQYF
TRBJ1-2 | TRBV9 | CASSTTDRGPTNYGYTF